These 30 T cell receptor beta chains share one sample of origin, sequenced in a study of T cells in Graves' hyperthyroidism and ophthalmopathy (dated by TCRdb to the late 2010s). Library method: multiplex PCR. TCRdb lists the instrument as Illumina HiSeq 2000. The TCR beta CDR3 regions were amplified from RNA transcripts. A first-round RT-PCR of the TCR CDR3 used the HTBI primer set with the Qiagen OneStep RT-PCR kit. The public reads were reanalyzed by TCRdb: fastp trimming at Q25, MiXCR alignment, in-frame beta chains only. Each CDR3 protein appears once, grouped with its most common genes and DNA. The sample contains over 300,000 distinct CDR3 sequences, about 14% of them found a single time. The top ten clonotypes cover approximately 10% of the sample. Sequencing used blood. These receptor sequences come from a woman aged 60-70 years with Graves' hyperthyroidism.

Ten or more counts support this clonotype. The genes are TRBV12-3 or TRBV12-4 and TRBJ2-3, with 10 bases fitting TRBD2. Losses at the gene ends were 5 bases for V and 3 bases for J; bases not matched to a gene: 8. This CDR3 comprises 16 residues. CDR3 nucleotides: TGTGCCAGCAGTCCCCGAGCGGGAGGGGTGACAGATACGCAGTATTTT. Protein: CASSPRAGGVTDTQYF.

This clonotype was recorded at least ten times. CDR3 in amino acids: CSATGLAGTDTQYF. The DNA of the CDR3 is TGCAGTGCCACTGGACTAGCGGGGACAGATACGCAGTATTTT. This chain connects TRBV20-1 to TRBJ2-3; TRBD2 matches 12 bases. This CDR3 contains 14 residues. Germline CDR1 and CDR2: DFQATT and SNEGSKA (reference sequence). V shed 6 bases and J 3 bases; nucleotides not matched to a gene: 4.

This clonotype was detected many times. The CDR3: CASSDRGQSQYF. In nucleotides, the CDR3 is TGTGCCAGCAGCGATCGGGGACAGTCTCAGTACTTC. The chain is built from TRBV12-3 or TRBV12-4 and TRBJ2-4; the match to TRBD1 covers 7 bases. CDR3 length equals 12 residues. The V and J ends lost 6 bases and 12 bases, in that order; junction bases with no gene match: 8.

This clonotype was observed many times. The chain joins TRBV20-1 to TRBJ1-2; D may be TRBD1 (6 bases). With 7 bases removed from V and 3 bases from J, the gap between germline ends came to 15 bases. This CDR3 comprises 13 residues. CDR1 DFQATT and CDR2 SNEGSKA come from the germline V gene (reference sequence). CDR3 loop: CSGMDSTDYGYTF. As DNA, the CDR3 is TGCAGTGGGATGGACAGTACGGACTATGGCTACACCTTC.

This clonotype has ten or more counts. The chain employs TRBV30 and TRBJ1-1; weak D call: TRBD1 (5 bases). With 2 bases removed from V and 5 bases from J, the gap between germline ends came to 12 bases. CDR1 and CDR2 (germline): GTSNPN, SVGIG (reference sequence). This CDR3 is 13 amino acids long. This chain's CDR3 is CAWSRRGWTEAFF. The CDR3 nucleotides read TGTGCCTGGAGTCGGAGGGGATGGACTGAAGCTTTCTTT.

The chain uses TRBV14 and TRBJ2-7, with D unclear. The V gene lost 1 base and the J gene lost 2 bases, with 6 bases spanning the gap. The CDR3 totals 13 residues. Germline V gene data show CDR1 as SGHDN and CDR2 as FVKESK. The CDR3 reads CASSQVITYEQYF. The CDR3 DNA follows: TGTGCCAGCAGCCAAGTAATAACCTACGAGCAGTACTTC. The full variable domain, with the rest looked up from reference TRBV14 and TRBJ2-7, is EAGVTQFPSHSVIEKGQTVTLRCDPISGHDNLYWYRRVMGKEIKFLLHFVKESKQDESGMPNNRFLAERTGGTYSTLKVQPAELEDSGVYFCASSQVITYEQYFGPGTRLTVT.

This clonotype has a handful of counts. As DNA, the CDR3 is TGTGCCAGCATATTAATTTTGTTGGCGCCCGGGGAGCTGTTTTTT. Translating gives CASILILLAPGELFF. The gene calls are TRBV6-1 and TRBJ2-2, with D unclear. From germline, CDR1 is MNHNS and CDR2 SASEGT. The V end lost 7 bases, the J end lost 6 bases, and 18 bases lay between the germline ends. CDR3 length: 15 residues.

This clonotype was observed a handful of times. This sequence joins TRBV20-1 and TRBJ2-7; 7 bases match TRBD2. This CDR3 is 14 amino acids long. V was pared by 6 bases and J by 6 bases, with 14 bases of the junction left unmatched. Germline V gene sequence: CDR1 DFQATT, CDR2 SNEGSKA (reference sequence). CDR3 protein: CSAPPRENWSEQYF. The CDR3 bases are TGCAGTGCCCCACCGCGGGAGAACTGGTCCGAGCAGTACTTC.

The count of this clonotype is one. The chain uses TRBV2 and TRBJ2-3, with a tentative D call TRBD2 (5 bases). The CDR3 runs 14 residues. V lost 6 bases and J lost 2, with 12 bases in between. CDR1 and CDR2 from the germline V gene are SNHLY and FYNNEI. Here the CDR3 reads CASRATGFTDTQYF. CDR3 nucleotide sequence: TGTGCCAGCAGAGCCACGGGGTTCACAGATACGCAGTATTTT.

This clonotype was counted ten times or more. CDR3 sequence reads: CASRPSGRGADTQYF. As DNA, the CDR3 is TGTGCCAGCAGGCCCTCAGGAAGAGGTGCAGATACGCAGTATTTT. This chain joins TRBV3-1 and TRBJ2-3, with unresolved D. Trimming stripped 6 bases from V and 4 bases from J, with 17 bases between. The CDR3 has 15 residues. Looked up from germline, CDR1 is LGHDT and CDR2 is YNNKEL (reference sequence).

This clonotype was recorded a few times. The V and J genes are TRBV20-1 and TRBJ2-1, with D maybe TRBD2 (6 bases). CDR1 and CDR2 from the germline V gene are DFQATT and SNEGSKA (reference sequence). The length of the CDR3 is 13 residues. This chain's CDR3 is CPLWGGTINEQFF. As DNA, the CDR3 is TGCCCTCTTTGGGGCGGGACGATCAATGAGCAGTTCTTC.

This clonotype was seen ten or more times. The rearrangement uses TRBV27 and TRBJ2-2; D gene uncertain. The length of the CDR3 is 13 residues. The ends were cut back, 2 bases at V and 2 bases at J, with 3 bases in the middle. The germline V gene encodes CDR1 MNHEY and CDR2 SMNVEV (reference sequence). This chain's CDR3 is CASSLPNTGELFF. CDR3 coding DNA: TGTGCCAGCAGTTTACCAAACACCGGGGAGCTGTTTTTT.

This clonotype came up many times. The CDR3 is CASSPGQQGDTQYF. The CDR3 DNA reads TGCGCCAGCAGCCCGGGACAACAAGGAGATACGCAGTATTTT. This sequence joins TRBV5-1 and TRBJ2-3, with D maybe TRBD1 (6 bases). Per germline, CDR1 SGHRS and CDR2 YFSETQ. The germline V and J ends were trimmed by 4 bases and 5 bases, with 14 bases remaining between them. The CDR3 extends over 14 amino acids. The whole variable domain, filled in from reference TRBV5-1 and TRBJ2-3, reads KAGVTQTPRYLIKTRGQQVTLSCSPISGHRSVSWYQQTPGQGLQFLFEYFSETQRNKGNFPGRFSGRQFSNSRSEMNVSTLELGDSALYLCASSPGQQGDTQYFGPGTRLTVL.

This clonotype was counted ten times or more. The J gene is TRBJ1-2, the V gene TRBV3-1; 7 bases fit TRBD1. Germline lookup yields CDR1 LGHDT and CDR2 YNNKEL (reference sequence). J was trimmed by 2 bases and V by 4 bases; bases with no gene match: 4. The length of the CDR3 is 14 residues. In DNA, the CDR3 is TGTGCCAGCAGCCGAGGGGGCTGGAACTATGGCTACACCTTC. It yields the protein CASSRGGWNYGYTF.

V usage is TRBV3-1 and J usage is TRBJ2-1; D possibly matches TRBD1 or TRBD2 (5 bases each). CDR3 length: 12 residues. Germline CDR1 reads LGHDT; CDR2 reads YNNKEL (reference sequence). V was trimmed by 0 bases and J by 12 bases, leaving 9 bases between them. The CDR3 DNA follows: TGTGCCAGCAGCCAAGAGAGGGGCGGGCAGTTCTTC. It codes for CASSQERGGQFF.

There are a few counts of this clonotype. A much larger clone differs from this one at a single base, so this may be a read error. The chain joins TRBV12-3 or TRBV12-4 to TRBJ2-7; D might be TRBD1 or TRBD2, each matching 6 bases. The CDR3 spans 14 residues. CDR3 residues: CASSLVGGTYGQYF. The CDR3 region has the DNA TGTGCCAGCAGTTTAGTGGGGGGCACCTACGGGCAGTACTTC.

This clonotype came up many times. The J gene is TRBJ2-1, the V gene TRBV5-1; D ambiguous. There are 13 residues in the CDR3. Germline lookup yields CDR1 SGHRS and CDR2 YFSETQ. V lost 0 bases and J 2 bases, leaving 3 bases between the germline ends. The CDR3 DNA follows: TGCGCCAGCAGCTTGGTGACCTACAATGAGCAGTTCTTC. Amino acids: CASSLVTYNEQFF. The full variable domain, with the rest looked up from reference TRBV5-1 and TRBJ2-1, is KAGVTQTPRYLIKTRGQQVTLSCSPISGHRSVSWYQQTPGQGLQFLFEYFSETQRNKGNFPGRFSGRQFSNSRSEMNVSTLELGDSALYLCASSLVTYNEQFFGPGTRLTVL.

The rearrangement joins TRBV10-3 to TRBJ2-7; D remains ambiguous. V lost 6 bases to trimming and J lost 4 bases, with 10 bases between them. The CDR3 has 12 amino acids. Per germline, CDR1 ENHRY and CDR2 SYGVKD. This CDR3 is CAIRSARYEQYF. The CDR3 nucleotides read TGTGCCATCAGGAGTGCCCGGTACGAGCAGTACTTC.

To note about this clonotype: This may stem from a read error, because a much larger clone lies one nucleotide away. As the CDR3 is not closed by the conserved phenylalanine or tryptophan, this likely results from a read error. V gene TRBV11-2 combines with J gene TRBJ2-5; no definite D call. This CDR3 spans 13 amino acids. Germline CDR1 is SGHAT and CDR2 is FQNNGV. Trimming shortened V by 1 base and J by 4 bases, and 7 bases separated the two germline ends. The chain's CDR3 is CASSLGVAETQYL. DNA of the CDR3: TGTGCCAGCAGCTTAGGGGTTGCAGAGACCCAGTACCTC.

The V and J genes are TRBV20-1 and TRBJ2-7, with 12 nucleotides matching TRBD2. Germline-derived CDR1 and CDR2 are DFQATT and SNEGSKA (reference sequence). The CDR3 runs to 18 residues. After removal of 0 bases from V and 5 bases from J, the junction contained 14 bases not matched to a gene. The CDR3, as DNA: TGCAGTGCTAGAGATGGCGCTAGCGGGAGGGCCAAGGAAAACGAGCAGTACTTC. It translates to CSARDGASGRAKENEQYF.

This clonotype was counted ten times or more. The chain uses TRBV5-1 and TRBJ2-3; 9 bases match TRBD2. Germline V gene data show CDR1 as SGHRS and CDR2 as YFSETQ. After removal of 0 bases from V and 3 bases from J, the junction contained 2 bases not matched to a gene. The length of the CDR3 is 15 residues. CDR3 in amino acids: CASSLATSGTDTQYF. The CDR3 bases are TGCGCCAGCAGCTTGGCCACTAGCGGGACAGATACGCAGTATTTT. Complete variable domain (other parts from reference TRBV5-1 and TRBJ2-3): KAGVTQTPRYLIKTRGQQVTLSCSPISGHRSVSWYQQTPGQGLQFLFEYFSETQRNKGNFPGRFSGRQFSNSRSEMNVSTLELGDSALYLCASSLATSGTDTQYFGPGTRLTVL.

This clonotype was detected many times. CDR3: CASRFRDSHTDTQYF. Written as DNA, the CDR3 is TGTGCCAGCAGGTTCCGGGACTCACACACAGATACGCAGTATTTT. The J gene is TRBJ2-3, the V gene TRBV7-3; D is perhaps TRBD2 (6 bases). Trimming stripped 6 bases from V and 2 bases from J, with 15 bases between. This CDR3 has 15 amino acids. Germline values: CDR1 SGHTA, CDR2 FQGTGA.

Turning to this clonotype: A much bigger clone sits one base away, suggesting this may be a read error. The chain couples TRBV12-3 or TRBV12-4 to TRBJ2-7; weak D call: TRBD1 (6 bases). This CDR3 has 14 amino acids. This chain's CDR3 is CAGSLWGQGYEQYF. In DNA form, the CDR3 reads TGTGCCGGCAGTTTATGGGGACAAGGTTACGAGCAGTACTTC.

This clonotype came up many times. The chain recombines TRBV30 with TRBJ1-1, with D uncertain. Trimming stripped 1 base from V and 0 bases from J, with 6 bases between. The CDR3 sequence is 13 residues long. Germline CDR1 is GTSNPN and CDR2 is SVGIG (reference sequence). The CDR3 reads CAWSAEVNTEAFF. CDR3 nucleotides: TGTGCCTGGAGTGCAGAAGTGAACACTGAAGCTTTCTTT. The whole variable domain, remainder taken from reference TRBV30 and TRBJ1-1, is SQTIHQWPATLVQPVGSPLSLECTVEGTSNPNLYWYRQAAGRGLQLLFYSVGIGQISSEVPQNLSASRPQDRQFILSSKKLLLSDSGFYLCAWSAEVNTEAFFGQGTRLTVV.

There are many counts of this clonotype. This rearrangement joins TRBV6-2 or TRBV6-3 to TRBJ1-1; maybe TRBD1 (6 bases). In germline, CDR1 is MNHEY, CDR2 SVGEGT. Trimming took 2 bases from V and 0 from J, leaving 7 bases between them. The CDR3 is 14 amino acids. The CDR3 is CASSYDRLNTEAFF. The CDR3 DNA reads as TGTGCCAGCAGTTACGACAGGCTGAACACTGAAGCTTTCTTT.

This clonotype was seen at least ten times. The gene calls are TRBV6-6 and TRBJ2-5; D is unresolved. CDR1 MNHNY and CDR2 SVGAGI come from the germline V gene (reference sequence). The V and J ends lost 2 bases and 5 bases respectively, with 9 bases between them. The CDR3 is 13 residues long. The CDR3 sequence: CASSYPGGETQYF. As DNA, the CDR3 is TGTGCCAGCAGTTACCCTGGTGGGGAGACCCAGTACTTC.

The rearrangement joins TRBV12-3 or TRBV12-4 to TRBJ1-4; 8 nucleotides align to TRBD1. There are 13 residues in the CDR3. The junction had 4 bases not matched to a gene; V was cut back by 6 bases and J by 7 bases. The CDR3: CASRPTGGEKLFF. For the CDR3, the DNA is TGTGCCAGCAGGCCCACAGGGGGTGAAAAACTGTTTTTT.

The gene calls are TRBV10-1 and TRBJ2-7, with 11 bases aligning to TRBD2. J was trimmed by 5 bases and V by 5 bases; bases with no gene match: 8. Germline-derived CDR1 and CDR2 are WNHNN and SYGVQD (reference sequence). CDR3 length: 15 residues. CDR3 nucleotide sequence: TGCGCCAGCAGTCCCACTAGCGGGAGAACTAACGAGCAGTACTTC. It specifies CASSPTSGRTNEQYF.

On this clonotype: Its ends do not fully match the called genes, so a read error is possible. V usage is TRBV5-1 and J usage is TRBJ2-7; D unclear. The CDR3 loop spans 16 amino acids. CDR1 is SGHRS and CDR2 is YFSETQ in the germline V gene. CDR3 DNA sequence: TGCGCCAGCAACTTGGGCCCCGAGACGGAAGCCTACGAGCAGTACTTC. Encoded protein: CASNLGPETEAYEQYF.

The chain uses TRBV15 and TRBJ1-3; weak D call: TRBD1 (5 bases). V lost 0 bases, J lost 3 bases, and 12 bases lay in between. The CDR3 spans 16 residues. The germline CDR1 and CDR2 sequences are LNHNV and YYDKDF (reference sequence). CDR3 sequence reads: CATSREQAAGGNTIYF. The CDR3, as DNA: TGTGCCACCAGCAGAGAACAGGCCGCAGGTGGAAACACCATATATTTT.